This TCR beta chain was identified during a study of T cell repertoires in ileal Crohn's disease. On the study more broadly: Thiopurines (11) or anti-TNF agents (around 17) were given postoperatively to about half. Study findings and constraints: Clonal expansions were more frequent in active smokers than non-smokers at surgery.

CDR1 is SGHTA, CDR2 FQGNSA, per germline. The CDR3 sequence is 14 residues long. The ends were cut back, 6 bases at V and 6 bases at J, with 18 bases in the middle. TCRdb's copy holds only in-frame clones and misses some; the assay was immunoSEQ multiplex PCR. Counted here are 4,000 to 6,000 clones, around 86% occurring once; the ten biggest clones make up roughly 4.5%. Concerning this clone: Antigen specificity is unknown.

Described time point: proximal margin of the surgical specimen (macroscopically non-inflamed). Adults with ileal or ileocolonic Crohn's disease and an indication for resection were eligible. The TCR sequence derives from an adult with Crohn's disease. The gene calls are TRBV7-2 and TRBJ2-7; the D gene is possibly TRBD1 (6 bases). The sample taken for sequencing was ileal tissue. CDR3 nucleotides: TGTGCCAGCAGGCCCGACCAGGGGCCTGGCGAGCAGTACTTC. Amino acid sequence: CASRPDQGPGEQYF.